This entry describes one T cell receptor (beta chain). A TCRbeta library incorporating unique molecular identifiers was prepared. TCRdb re-called the PCR reads through MiXCR, storing one row per CDR3 protein. The sample yields 60,000 or so distinct CDR3 sequences, 35% to 55% seen once. The CDR3 loop spans 15 amino acids. J lost 0 bases, V lost 11 bases, and 13 bases had no gene match. Germline lookup yields CDR1 MNHNS and CDR2 SASEGT. This sample was taken from a study of T-cell reconstitution after alpha-beta-depleted transplantation in children. The chain links TRBV6-1 to TRBJ2-7; the match to TRBD2 covers 7 bases. This material consisted of PBMCs, mostly from graft donor cells, taken 360 days after TCRalphabeta/CD19-depleted stem cell transplant. The TCR comes from a male patient between 10 and 17 years old who had a stem cell transplant for acute lymphoblastic leukemia, so the T cells may come from the graft donor. In DNA, the CDR3 is TGTGCCTCCCGCCCGTTTGTAGCGGGCTCCTACGAGCAGTACTTC. Its protein product is CASRPFVAGSYEQYF.